The 25 T cell receptor beta chains reported below all come from one sample, sequenced in a study of tumor and adjacent non-tumor tissue in lung cancer. No cell sorting was done before RNA was extracted from the tissue. TCRbeta libraries were built with three rounds of nested PCR, modified from ARM-PCR. MiXCR, applied by TCRdb to the multiplex PCR reads, yields one record per CDR3 protein. The sample holds about 120,000 distinct CDR3 sequences, about 87% seen once. The sample was lung tumor tissue. Source of these receptors: a man between 65 and 85 years old with non-small cell lung cancer.

As to this clonotype: A much larger clone differs by one base, so this may be a read error. V gene TRBV2 combines with J gene TRBJ1-1; D gene ambiguous. The germline V gene encodes CDR1 SNHLY and CDR2 FYNNEI. V shed 6 bases and J shed 3 bases, with 11 bases lying between them. CDR3 length equals 13 residues. CDR3 in amino acids: CASSGDVDTEAFF. CDR3 in DNA: TGTGCCAGCAGCGGAGACGTGGACACTGAAGCTTTCTTT.

The count of this clonotype is one. A junction end diverges from the germline sequence, so it may reflect a read error. The J gene is TRBJ2-3, the V gene TRBV11-2; unclear D gene. The CDR3 totals 16 residues. The V gene's germline CDR1 is SGHAT and CDR2 FQNNGV. Here the CDR3 reads CTSSFSFGYNTDTQYF. CDR3 nucleotide sequence: TGTACCAGCAGCTTCTCGTTCGGGTATAACACTGATACGCAGTATTTT.

With respect to this clonotype: Relative to the germline gene, one junction end is altered; a read error may explain this. The V and J genes are TRBV4-3 and TRBJ2-1, with TRBD2 matching over 8 bases. The CDR3 spans 17 residues. In germline, CDR1 is LGHNA, CDR2 YSLEER. The CDR3 loop reads CASSQDPAGAEFNKQFF. As DNA, the CDR3 is TGCGCTAGCAGCCAAGACCCAGCGGGAGCTGAATTCAATAAGCAGTTCTTC.

This clonotype occurred once. This rearrangement joins TRBV5-1 to TRBJ2-5; no firm D call. With 5 bases removed from V and 2 bases from J, the gap between germline ends came to 10 bases. This CDR3 has 13 amino acids. The V gene's germline CDR1 is SGHRS and CDR2 YFSETQ. CDR3 in DNA: TGCGCCAGCAGGTTCGAGGAGCAAGAGACCCAGTACTTC. It translates to CASRFEEQETQYF.

In regard to this clonotype: It is likely a read error, because the conserved phenylalanine at the end of the CDR3 is missing. The rearrangement uses TRBV28 and TRBJ2-7, with D unclear. V lost 5 bases and J 4 bases, leaving 15 bases between the germline ends. This CDR3 has 14 amino acids. In germline, CDR1 is MDHEN, CDR2 SYDVKM. CDR3 sequence: CASSLQVSLYEQYL. The CDR3 DNA follows: TGTGCCAGCAGTCTTCAGGTTTCCCTATACGAGCAGTACTTG.

In this sample, this clonotype turned up many times. This chain links TRBV30 with TRBJ2-7; tentative D call: TRBD1 (6 bases). Looked up from germline, CDR1 is GTSNPN and CDR2 is SVGIG (reference sequence). Trimming removed 0 bases from V and 6 bases from J, with 18 bases in between. The CDR3 is 15 amino acids. CDR3 region: CAWSVDRWLRGEQYF. As DNA, the CDR3 is TGTGCCTGGAGTGTAGACAGGTGGTTGAGGGGCGAGCAGTACTTC.

This clonotype was seen repeatedly, ten times or more. This sequence joins TRBV20-1 and TRBJ2-4; unclear D gene. V lost 3 bases and J 3 bases, leaving 9 bases between the germline ends. This CDR3 has 13 amino acids. Per germline, CDR1 DFQATT and CDR2 SNEGSKA (reference sequence). CDR3 sequence reads: CSASGYNKNIQYF. The CDR3 DNA follows: TGCAGTGCTAGTGGGTATAACAAAAACATTCAGTACTTC.

Regarding this clonotype: An end of the junction does not agree with germline; a read error may underlie this. This rearrangement joins TRBV11-2 to TRBJ2-1, with D possibly matching TRBD2 (7 bases). Per germline, CDR1 SGHAT and CDR2 FQNNGV. CDR3 length: 14 residues. CDR3 sequence: CSSSLVGGASVQFF. CDR3 DNA sequence: TGTTCCAGCAGCTTAGTGGGGGGGGCCAGTGTGCAGTTCTTC. The whole variable domain, remainder taken from reference TRBV11-2 and TRBJ2-1, is EAGVAQSPRYKIIEKRQSVAFWCNPISGHATLYWYQQILGQGPKLLIQFQNNGVVDDSQLPKDRFSAERLKGVDSTLKIQPAKLEDSAVYLCSSSLVGGASVQFFGPGTRLTVL.

About this clonotype: The junction departs from the called germline gene at one end, perhaps through a read error. The rearrangement links TRBV29-1 to TRBJ1-1; the D is unclear. This CDR3 comprises 12 residues. Germline V lookup: CDR1 SQVTM, CDR2 ANQGSEA. CDR3 region: CIIVAERPEASF. The CDR3 DNA is TGCATCATTGTGGCGGAGAGGCCTGAAGCTTCCTTT.

On this clonotype itself: This clone may be a read error of a much larger clone one base away. The chain recombines TRBV11-2 with TRBJ2-4; possibly TRBD2 for D (6 bases). CDR1 SGHAT and CDR2 FQNNGV come from the germline V gene. The CDR3 runs to 17 residues. The CDR3 loop is CASSLGGPLLAKNVQYF. CDR3 DNA sequence: TGTGCCAGCAGCTTAGGGGGCCCATTACTAGCCAAAAACGTTCAGTACTTC.

This sequence joins TRBV6-5 and TRBJ2-7; no definite D call. Germline values: CDR1 MNHEY, CDR2 SVGAGI. V was trimmed by 10 bases and J by 8 bases, leaving 15 bases between them. The length of the CDR3 is 11 residues. The CDR3: CANSLGQKQYF. DNA of the CDR3: TGTGCCAATAGTTTGGGCCAAAAGCAGTACTTC.

This clonotype has ten or more counts. The V and J genes are TRBV28 and TRBJ1-4; 7 nucleotides match TRBD1. The J segment lost 6 bases and the V segment lost 3 bases, leaving 4 bases of the junction unmatched. Germline-derived CDR1 and CDR2 are MDHEN and SYDVKM. The CDR3 consists of 14 residues. CDR3 sequence: CASSLRGPYEKLFF. The CDR3 region has the DNA TGTGCCAGCAGTTTGAGGGGGCCTTATGAAAAACTGTTTTTT.

This sequence joins TRBV10-2 and TRBJ2-1; maybe TRBD2 (5 bases). The length of the CDR3 is 15 residues. CDR1 is WSHSY and CDR2 is SAAADI in the germline V gene. V lost 10 bases, J lost 8 bases, and 24 bases lay in between. The CDR3 loop is CANMSPGSSSHEQFF. CDR3 nucleotide sequence: TGCGCCAACATGTCCCCGGGATCCTCTTCTCATGAGCAGTTCTTC.

The gene calls are TRBV11-2 and TRBJ2-1; tentatively, D is TRBD2 (6 bases). V lost 11 bases and J lost 4, with 30 bases in between. Germline V gives CDR1 SGHAT, CDR2 FQNNGV. The CDR3 totals 18 residues. CDR3 in DNA: TGTGCCGGGAGCTTACATGTGCGGGACTGGGCATCATACAATGAGCAGTTCTTC. Translation: CAGSLHVRDWASYNEQFF.

This clonotype occurred once. V and J are TRBV20-1 and TRBJ1-5; 9 bases line up with TRBD1. Trimming at V came to 6 bases and at J to 8 bases, leaving 14 bases not matched to a gene. CDR3 length: 15 residues. CDR1 is DFQATT and CDR2 is SNEGSKA in the germline V gene (reference sequence). The CDR3 DNA reads as TGCAGTGCCGGAGGACAGGGGCACTCGCAGAAGCCCCAGCATTTT. Protein: CSAGGQGHSQKPQHF.

The J gene is TRBJ2-7, the V gene TRBV6-6; perhaps D is TRBD1 or TRBD2 (5 bases each). V was clipped by 7 bases and J by 3 bases, with 22 bases between them. The CDR3 loop spans 16 amino acids. Germline V gives CDR1 MNHNY, CDR2 SVGAGI (reference sequence). The CDR3 DNA reads TGTGCCAGCAATAGGATCGGGACCGGACTCTTCTACGAGCAGTACTTC. This codes for CASNRIGTGLFYEQYF.

As concerns this clonotype: One end of the junction does not line up with germline, which may come from a read error. The chain links TRBV6-6 to TRBJ2-2, with 9 bases fitting TRBD2. The length of the CDR3 is 15 residues. The V gene's germline CDR1 is MNHNY and CDR2 SVGAGI (reference sequence). The CDR3 loop reads CASSRSGGRTGDLFF. Here the CDR3 DNA reads TGTGCCAGCAGCCGTAGCGGGGGCCGCACCGGGGACCTGTTTTTT.

On this clonotype: One junction end does not reproduce the germline sequence, and a read error may be involved. V and J are TRBV12-5 and TRBJ1-1, with D hard to call. The CDR3 length is 11 residues. In germline, CDR1 is LGHNT, CDR2 FRNRAP. As DNA, the CDR3 is TGTGCTAGTGGTCTGAACATTGAAGCTTTCTTT. Its translation: CASGLNIEAFF. Full variable domain (outside the CDR3, taken from reference TRBV12-5 and TRBJ1-1): DARVTQTPRHKVTEMGQEVTMRCQPILGHNTVFWYRQTMMQGLELLAYFRNRAPLDDSGMPKDRFSAEMPDATLATLKIQPSEPRDSAVYFCASGLNIEAFFGQGTRLTVV.

The V gene is TRBV6-1, the J gene TRBJ2-5; D unclear. This CDR3 contains 13 residues. The germline V gene has CDR1 MNHNS and CDR2 SASEGT. V lost 7 bases, J lost 5 bases, and 14 bases lay in between. DNA for the CDR3: TGTGCCAGCAACAACCAAGAACCGGAGACCCAGTACTTC. Protein sequence: CASNNQEPETQYF.

The V and J genes are TRBV20-1 and TRBJ1-5; D is uncertain. The CDR3 length is 14 residues. V lost 6 bases and J 3 bases, leaving 15 bases between the germline ends. Per germline, CDR1 DFQATT and CDR2 SNEGSKA (reference sequence). The CDR3, as DNA: TGCAGTGCCCGGGAAGGACTGCACAATCAGCCCCAGCATTTT. This translates into CSAREGLHNQPQHF.

With respect to this clonotype: This CDR3 is missing its conserved last phenylalanine or tryptophan, likely due to a read error. This chain uses TRBV6-6 with TRBJ2-6; no firm D call. This CDR3 spans 17 amino acids. Germline values: CDR1 MNHNY, CDR2 SVGAGI (reference sequence). Here the CDR3 reads CASSRYMMSSEANVLTL. DNA of the CDR3: TGTGCCAGCAGTCGTTATATGATGAGCTCTGAGGCCAACGTCCTGACTCTC.

This clonotype was seen just once. The chain uses TRBV11-2 and TRBJ2-6; D is ambiguous. The germline gives CDR1 SGHAT, CDR2 FQNNGV. The CDR3 spans 13 residues. CDR3 in amino acids: CNSSAAEANVLTF. The CDR3 DNA follows: TGTAACAGCAGCGCGGCAGAGGCCAACGTCCTGACTTTC. Full variable domain (remainder filled in from reference TRBV11-2 and TRBJ2-6): EAGVAQSPRYKIIEKRQSVAFWCNPISGHATLYWYQQILGQGPKLLIQFQNNGVVDDSQLPKDRFSAERLKGVDSTLKIQPAKLEDSAVYLCNSSAAEANVLTFGAGSRLTVL.

On this clonotype: A read error may explain this, as a much larger clone is one base away. The rearrangement joins TRBV2 to TRBJ2-3; perhaps TRBD1 as D (7 bases). Trimming shortened V by 7 bases and J by 0 bases, and 11 bases separated the two germline ends. Germline V CDR1 and CDR2: SNHLY, FYNNEI. This CDR3 contains 14 residues. This CDR3 is CASKQGGSTDTQYF. DNA of the CDR3: TGTGCCAGCAAGCAGGGGGGTAGCACAGATACGCAGTATTTT. Variable domain in full (rest from reference TRBV2 and TRBJ2-3): EPEVTQTPSHQVTQMGQEVILRCVPISNHLYFYWYRQILGQKVEFLVSFYNNEISEKSEIFDDQFSVERPDGSNFTLKIRSTKLEDSAMYFCASKQGGSTDTQYFGPGTRLTVL.

With regard to this clonotype: One junction end disagrees with the germline gene, perhaps due to a read error. This sequence joins TRBV4-3 and TRBJ1-2, with D tentatively TRBD1 (5 bases). This CDR3 spans 14 amino acids. Germline CDR1 reads LGHNA; CDR2 reads YSLEER. CDR3 in DNA: TGCGCCGGCAGCCAAGGACATGGGAGCTATGGCTACACCTTC. This translates into CAGSQGHGSYGYTF.

Details on this clonotype: A much larger clone lies one base from this, so it may be a read error. The chain recombines TRBV11-2 with TRBJ1-6, with D perhaps matching TRBD1 (6 bases). The CDR3 runs 13 residues. Looked up from germline, CDR1 is SGHAT and CDR2 is FQNNGV. The CDR3 protein is CASNLDRNSPLHF. As DNA, the CDR3 is TGTGCCAGCAACTTAGACAGGAATTCACCCCTCCACTTT.